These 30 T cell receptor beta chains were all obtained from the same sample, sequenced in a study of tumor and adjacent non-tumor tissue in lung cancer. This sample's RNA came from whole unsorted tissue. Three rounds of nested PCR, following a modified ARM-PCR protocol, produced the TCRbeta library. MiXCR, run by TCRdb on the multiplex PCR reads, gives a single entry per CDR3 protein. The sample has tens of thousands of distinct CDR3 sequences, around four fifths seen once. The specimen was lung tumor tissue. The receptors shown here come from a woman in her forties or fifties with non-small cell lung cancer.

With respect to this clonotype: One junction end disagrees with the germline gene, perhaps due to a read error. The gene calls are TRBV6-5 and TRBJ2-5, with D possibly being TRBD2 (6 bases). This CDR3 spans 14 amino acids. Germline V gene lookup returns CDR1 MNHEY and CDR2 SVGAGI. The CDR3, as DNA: TGTGTCAGCAGCGGATGGGACTTGGGAGAGACCCATTACTTC. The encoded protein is CVSSGWDLGETHYF.

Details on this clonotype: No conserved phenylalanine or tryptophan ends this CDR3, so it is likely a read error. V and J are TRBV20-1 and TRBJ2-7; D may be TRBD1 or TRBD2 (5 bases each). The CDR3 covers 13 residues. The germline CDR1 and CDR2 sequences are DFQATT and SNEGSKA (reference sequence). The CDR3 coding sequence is TGCAGTGCTAGGGGGGTTGAAGGTTACGCGCAGTACATC. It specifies CSARGVEGYAQYI.

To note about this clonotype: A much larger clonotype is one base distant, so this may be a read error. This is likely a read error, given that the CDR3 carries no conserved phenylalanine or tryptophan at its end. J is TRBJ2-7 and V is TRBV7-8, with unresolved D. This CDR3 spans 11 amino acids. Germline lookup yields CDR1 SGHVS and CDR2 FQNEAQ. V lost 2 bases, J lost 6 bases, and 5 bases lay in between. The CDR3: CASSLSLEQYI. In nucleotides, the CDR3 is TGTGCCAGCAGCTTATCGCTCGAGCAGTACATC.

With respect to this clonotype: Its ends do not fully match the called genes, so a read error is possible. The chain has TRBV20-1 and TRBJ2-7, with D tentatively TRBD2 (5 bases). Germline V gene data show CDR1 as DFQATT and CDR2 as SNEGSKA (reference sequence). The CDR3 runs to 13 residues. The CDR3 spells CSARDWTDNVQYF. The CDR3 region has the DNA TGCAGTGCTAGAGATTGGACTGATAACGTGCAGTATTTC.

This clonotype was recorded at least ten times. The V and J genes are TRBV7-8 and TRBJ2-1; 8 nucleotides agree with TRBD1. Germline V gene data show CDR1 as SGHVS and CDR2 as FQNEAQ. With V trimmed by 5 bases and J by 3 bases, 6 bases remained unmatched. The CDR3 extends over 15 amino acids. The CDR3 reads CASSRDRSDYNEQFF. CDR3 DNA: TGTGCCAGCAGCAGGGACAGGAGTGACTACAATGAGCAGTTCTTC.

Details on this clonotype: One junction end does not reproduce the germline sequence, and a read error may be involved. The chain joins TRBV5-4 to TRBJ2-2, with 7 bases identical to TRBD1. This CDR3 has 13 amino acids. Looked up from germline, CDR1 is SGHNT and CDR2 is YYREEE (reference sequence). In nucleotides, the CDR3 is TGTGTCGGACGGACAGGTCACACAGGGGAGCTGTTATTT. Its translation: CVGRTGHTGELLF.

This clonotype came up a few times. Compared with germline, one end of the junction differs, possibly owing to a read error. The CDR3 nucleotides are TGTGCCATCAGTGATTTTGGGGACCGGGACGAAAAACTGTTTTTT. It yields the protein CAISDFGDRDEKLFF. The V call is TRBV10-2, the J call TRBJ1-4; possible D gene TRBD1, 5 bases. The germline V gene encodes CDR1 WSHSY and CDR2 SAAADI. This CDR3 spans 15 amino acids.

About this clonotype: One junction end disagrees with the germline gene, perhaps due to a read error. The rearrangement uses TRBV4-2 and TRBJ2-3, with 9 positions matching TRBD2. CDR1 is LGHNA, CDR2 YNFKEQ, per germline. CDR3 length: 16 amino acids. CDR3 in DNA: TGTGTCAGCAACCTATGGACTAGCGTCGACACAGATACGCAGTATTTT. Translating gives CVSNLWTSVDTDTQYF.

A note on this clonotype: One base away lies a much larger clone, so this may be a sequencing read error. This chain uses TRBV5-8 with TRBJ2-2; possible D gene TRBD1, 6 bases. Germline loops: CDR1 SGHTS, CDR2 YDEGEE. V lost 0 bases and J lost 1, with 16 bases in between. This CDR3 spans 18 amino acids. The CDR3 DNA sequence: TGTGCCAGCAGCTTGGTTATCGGGACACGGGTGAACACCGGGGAGCTGTTTTTT. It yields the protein CASSLVIGTRVNTGELFF.

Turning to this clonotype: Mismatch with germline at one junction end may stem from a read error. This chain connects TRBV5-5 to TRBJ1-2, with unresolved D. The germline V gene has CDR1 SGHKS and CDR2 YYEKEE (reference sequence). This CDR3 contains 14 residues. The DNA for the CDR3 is TGTACCAGCAACCGAAACGGACGGGCTTCGGACTACACCTTC. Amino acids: CTSNRNGRASDYTF.

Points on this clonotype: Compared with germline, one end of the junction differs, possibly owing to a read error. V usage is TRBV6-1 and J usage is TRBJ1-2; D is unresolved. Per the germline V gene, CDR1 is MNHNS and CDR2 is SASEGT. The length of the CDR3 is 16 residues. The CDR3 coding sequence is TGTGCCAGCAACCGGGCGAATCCAGAACTTAACTATGGCCACACCTTC. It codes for CASNRANPELNYGHTF.

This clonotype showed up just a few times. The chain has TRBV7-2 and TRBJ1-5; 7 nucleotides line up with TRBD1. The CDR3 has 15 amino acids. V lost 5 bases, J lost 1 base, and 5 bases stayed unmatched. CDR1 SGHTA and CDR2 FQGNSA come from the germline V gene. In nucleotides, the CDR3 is TGTGCCAGCAGCGTAGACAGGGCCAGCAATCAGCCCCAGCATTTT. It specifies CASSVDRASNQPQHF. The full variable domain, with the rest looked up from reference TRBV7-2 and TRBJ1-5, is GAGVSQSPSNKVTEKGKDVELRCDPISGHTALYWYRQSLGQGLEFLIYFQGNSAPDKSGLPSDRFSAERTGGSVSTLTIQRTQQEDSAVYLCASSVDRASNQPQHFGDGTRLSIL.

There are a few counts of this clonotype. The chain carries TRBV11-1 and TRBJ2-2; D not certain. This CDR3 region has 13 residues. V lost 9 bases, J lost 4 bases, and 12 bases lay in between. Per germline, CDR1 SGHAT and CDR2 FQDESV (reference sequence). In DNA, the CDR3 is TGTGCCAGTAGACTTAGGGCCACCGGGGAGCTGTTTTTT. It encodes CASRLRATGELFF.

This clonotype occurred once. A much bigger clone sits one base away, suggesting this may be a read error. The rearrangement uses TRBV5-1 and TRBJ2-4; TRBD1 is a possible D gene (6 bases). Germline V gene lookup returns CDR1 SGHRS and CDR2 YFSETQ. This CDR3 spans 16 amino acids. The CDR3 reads CTSSSTGRLAKNIQYF. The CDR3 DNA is TGCACCAGCAGCTCGACAGGACGCCTAGCCAAAAACATTCAGTACTTC.

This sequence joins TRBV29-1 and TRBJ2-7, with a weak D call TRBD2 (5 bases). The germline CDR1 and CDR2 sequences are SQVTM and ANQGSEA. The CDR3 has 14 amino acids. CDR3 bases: TGCCGCTTCATCAGCGAGAGGGCAATCCATGAGCAGTACTTC. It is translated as CRFISERAIHEQYF.

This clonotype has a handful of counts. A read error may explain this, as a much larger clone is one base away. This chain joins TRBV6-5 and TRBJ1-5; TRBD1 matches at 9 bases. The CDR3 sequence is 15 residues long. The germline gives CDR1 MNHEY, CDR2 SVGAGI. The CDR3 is CAGSWSRDREQPRHF. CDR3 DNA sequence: TGTGCCGGCAGTTGGAGCCGGGACAGGGAACAGCCCCGGCATTTT.

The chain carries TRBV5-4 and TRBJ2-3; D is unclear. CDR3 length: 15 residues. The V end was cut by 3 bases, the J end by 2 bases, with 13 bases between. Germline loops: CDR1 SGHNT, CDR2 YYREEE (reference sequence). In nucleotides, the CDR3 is TGTGCCAGCAGCTACCTCACGGTAAACACAGATACGCAGTATTTT. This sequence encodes CASSYLTVNTDTQYF.

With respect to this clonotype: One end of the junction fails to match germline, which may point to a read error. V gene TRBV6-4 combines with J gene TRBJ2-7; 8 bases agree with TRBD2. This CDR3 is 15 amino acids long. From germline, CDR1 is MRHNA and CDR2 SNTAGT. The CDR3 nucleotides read TGTACCAGCAGCAAACTAGCGGATGGCGTCTACGAGCAGTACTTC. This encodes CTSSKLADGVYEQYF.

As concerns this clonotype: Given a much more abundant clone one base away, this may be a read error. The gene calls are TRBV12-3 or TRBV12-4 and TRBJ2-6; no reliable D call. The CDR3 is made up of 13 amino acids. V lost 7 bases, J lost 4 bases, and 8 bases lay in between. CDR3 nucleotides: TGTGCCAGCACCGCAACCGGGGCCAACGTCCTGACTTTC. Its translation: CASTATGANVLTF.

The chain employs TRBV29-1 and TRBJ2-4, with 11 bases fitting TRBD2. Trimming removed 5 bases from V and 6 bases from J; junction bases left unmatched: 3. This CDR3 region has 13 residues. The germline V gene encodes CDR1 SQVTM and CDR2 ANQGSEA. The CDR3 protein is CSVLAGGINIQYF. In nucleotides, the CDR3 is TGCAGCGTTCTAGCGGGAGGCATAAACATTCAGTACTTC. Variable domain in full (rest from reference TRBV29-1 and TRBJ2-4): SAVISQKPSRDICQRGTSLTIQCQVDSQVTMMFWYRQQPGQSLTLIATANQGSEATYESGFVIDKFPISRPNLTFSTLTVSNMSPEDSSIYLCSVLAGGINIQYFGAGTRLSVL.

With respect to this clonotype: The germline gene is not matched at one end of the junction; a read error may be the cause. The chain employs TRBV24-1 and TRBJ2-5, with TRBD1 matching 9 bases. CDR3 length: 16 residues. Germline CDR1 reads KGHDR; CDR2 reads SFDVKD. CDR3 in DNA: TGTGTCACCAGTGATCTCTCGGGACAGGGTGAAGAGACCCAGTACTTC. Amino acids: CVTSDLSGQGEETQYF.

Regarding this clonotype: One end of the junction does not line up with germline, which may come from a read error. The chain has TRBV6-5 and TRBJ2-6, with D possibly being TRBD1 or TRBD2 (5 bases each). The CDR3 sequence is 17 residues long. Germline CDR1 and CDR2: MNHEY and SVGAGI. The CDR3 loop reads CASSLPFWDPGANALTF. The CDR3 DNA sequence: TGTGCGAGCAGTCTCCCTTTTTGGGACCCTGGGGCCAACGCCCTGACTTTC.

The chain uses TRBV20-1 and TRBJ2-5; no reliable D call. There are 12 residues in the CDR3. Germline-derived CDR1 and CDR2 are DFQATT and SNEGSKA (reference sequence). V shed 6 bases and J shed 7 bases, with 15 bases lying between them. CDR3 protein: CSATKAGVTQYF. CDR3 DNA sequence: TGCAGTGCAACCAAGGCCGGCGTGACCCAGTACTTC.

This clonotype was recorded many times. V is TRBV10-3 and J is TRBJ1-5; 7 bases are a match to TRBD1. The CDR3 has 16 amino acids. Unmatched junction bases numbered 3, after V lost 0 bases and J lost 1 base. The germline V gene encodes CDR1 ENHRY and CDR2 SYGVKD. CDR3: CAISESTGLSNQPQHF. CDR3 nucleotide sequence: TGTGCCATCAGTGAGTCGACAGGGTTGAGCAATCAGCCCCAGCATTTT.

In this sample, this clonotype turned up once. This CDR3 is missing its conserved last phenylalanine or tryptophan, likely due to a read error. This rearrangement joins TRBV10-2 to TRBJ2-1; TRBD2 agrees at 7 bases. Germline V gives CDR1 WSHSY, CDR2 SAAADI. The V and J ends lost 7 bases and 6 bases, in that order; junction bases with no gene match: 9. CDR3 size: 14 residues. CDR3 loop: CASKRGGAGNEQFY. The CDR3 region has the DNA TGCGCCAGCAAGCGGGGAGGGGCAGGCAATGAGCAGTTCTAC.

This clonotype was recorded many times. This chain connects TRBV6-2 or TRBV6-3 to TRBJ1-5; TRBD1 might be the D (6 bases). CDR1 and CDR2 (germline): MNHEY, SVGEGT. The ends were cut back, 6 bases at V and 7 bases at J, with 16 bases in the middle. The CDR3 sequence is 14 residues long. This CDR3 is CASSPTGSEQPQHF. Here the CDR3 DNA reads TGTGCCAGCAGCCCTACAGGGTCGGAGCAGCCCCAGCATTTT.

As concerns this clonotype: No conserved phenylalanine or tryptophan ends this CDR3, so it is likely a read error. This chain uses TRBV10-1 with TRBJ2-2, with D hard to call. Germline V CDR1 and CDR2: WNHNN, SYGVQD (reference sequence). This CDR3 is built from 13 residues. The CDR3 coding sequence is TGTGCCAGCAGTGAGTCGTTGGTCGGGGAGCTGTTTCTT. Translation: CASSESLVGELFL.

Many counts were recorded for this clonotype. Written as DNA, the CDR3 is TGTGCCAGCAAAGAGTACAATGAGCAGTTCTTC. As protein: CASKEYNEQFF. The chain carries TRBV28 and TRBJ2-1; unclear D gene. The germline V and J ends were trimmed by 7 bases and 4 bases, with 5 bases remaining between them. CDR3 size: 11 residues. Germline loops: CDR1 MDHEN, CDR2 SYDVKM.

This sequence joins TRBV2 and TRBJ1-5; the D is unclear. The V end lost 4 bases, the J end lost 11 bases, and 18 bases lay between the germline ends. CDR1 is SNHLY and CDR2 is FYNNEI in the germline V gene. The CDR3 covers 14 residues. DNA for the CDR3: TGTGCCAGCAGTGTAGAGGAGGGCTTCGTGGCCCAGCATTTT. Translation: CASSVEEGFVAQHF.

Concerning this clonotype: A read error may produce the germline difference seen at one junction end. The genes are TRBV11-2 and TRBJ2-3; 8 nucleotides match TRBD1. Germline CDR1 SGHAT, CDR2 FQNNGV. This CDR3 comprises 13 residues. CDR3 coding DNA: TGTGGCGGCAGCTTAGACAGGGGAGATACGCAATATTTT. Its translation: CGGSLDRGDTQYF.